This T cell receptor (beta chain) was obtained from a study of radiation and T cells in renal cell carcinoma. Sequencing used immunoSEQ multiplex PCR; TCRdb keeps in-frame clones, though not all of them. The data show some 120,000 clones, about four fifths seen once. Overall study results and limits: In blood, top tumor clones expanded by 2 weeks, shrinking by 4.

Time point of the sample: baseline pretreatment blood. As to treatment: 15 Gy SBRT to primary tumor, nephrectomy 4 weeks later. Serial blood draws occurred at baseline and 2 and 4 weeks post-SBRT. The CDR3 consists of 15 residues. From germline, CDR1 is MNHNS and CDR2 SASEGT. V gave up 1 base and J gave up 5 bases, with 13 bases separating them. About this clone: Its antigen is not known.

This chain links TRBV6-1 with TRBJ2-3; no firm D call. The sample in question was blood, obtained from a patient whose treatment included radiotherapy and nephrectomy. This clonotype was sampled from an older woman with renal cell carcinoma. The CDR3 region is CASSEVTYKGDTQYF. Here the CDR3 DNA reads TGTGCCAGCAGTGAAGTAACGTATAAGGGAGATACGCAGTATTTT.